The entry below gives a single T cell receptor beta chain sequence along with its context. The antigen is unknown. The germline V gene has CDR1 MRHNA and CDR2 SNTAGT. Trimming took 0 bases from V and 5 from J, leaving 5 bases between them. CDR3 size: 13 residues. PCR employed 60 Vbeta and 13 Jbeta primers. TCRdb keeps only in-frame clones here, not all; method: immunoSEQ multiplex PCR. This sample carries roughly 69,000 clones, approximately 76% of them seen once, and the ten largest clones take 5.4%. The source of the sample is a study of cytomegalovirus exposure and HLA in healthy donors. Study-wide results and caveats: A link between a missense DCLRE1C variant and TCR beta V- and J-gene trimming emerged from a later analysis.

The J gene is TRBJ2-1, the V gene TRBV6-4, with D possibly being TRBD1 (5 bases). This TCR derives from a man over 45 in good health and CMV-seronegative. Specimen: PBMCs. The CDR3: CASSDSDNNEQFF. CDR3 in DNA: TGTGCCAGCAGTGACTCGGACAACAATGAGCAGTTCTTC.